The source of this TCR beta chain is a study of blood T cell repertoires in COVID-19 (dated by TCRdb to the early 2020s). For the wider study: Collaborator samples came from the United States, Italy and Spain and covered acute and convalescent phases of COVID-19. A de-identified subject ID, COVID-19 status, age in years and sex were almost always included in the sample metadata. Where HLA class I and class II types were available, the types were taken from metadata supplied by the sample provider, not from assay-based typing. The material from the prospective study consisted of cDNA or gDNA derived from T cells, B-cell-depleted T cells, or PBMCs. Deeply sampled blood TCRbeta repertoires from subjects exposed to, actively infected with, or recovered from COVID-19 were included in the dataset. The repertoires were made available in a free public database intended to serve as a resource for research on the immune response to SARS-CoV-2. The samples were drawn from the first 160 participants of the ongoing ImmuneRACE study and from 1,254 subjects provided by 6 global collaborators.

Collaborating institutions collected whole blood in K2EDTA tubes following their own protocols. For TCRbeta analysis, collaborators shipped samples in one of three forms: frozen whole blood, isolated PBMCs, or DNA extracted from either of those sample types. Points the paper makes about the study in general: Clinical and demographic metadata were provided uncurated, with the amount varying by source and participant.

TCRbeta CDR3 regions were amplified from genomic DNA by means of the immunoSEQ Assay, a bias-controlled multiplex PCR. The original pipeline was this. The number of nucleated cells in each sample was estimated by amplification of reference gene primers within the assay. Sequence reads were collapsed and filtered to measure the absolute abundance of every unique TCRbeta CDR3 rearrangement. Productive Simpson clonality was computed per sample as the square root of Simpson's diversity index over productive rearrangements. TCRdb took over this immuneACCESS table, retaining in-frame rearrangements with V and J assigned. Such tables are incomplete; in checked studies, under half of the missing clones stem from an unresolved V gene, and the remainder is unexplained. D and trimming were read from the DNA, whereas the V and J calls and clone size are those reported in that table. For this sample there are about 59,000 clones; 79% appear just once. Together, the top ten hold roughly 3% of the sample.

Clipping removes 6 bases from V and 0 bases from J, with 5 as the unmatched junction base count. From cysteine to phenylalanine, the CDR3 is 15 amino acids long. The entry retains the CDR3 DNA only, 45 bases that are in frame from base 1. CDR1 MDHEN and CDR2 SYDVKM were looked up in the germline V gene. This clone was found once. What antigen it recognizes has not been identified. Base qualities are not recorded, but no much larger clone differs from it by a single base. The V and J segments used are TRBV28 and TRBJ1-3, and 7 junctional nucleotides match TRBD1. The sample was peripheral blood. This receptor was obtained from a man in his 60s with acute or convalescent COVID-19. The CDR3 reads CASSTGVLSGNTIYF. The nucleotide sequence reads TGTGCCAGCAGCACAGGGGTCCTCTCTGGAAACACCATATATTTT.